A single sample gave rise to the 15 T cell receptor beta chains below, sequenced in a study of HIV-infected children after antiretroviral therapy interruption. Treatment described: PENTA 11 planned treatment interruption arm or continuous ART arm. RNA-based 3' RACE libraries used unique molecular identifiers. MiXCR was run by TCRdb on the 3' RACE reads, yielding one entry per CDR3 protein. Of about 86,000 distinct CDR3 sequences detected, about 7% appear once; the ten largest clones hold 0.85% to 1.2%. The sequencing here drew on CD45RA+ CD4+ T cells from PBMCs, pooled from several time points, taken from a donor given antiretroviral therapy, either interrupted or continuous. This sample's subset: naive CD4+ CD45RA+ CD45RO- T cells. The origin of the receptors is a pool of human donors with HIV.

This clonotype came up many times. CDR3 protein: CASSEGRAIQDEQYF. CDR3 DNA: TGTGCCAGCAGTGAAGGGCGGGCGATTCAGGACGAGCAGTACTTC. V and J are TRBV2 and TRBJ2-7; a weak D match, TRBD2 (5 bases). Germline-derived CDR1 and CDR2 are SNHLY and FYNNEI. V lost 1 base to trimming and J lost 5 bases, with 15 bases between them. This CDR3 region has 15 residues.

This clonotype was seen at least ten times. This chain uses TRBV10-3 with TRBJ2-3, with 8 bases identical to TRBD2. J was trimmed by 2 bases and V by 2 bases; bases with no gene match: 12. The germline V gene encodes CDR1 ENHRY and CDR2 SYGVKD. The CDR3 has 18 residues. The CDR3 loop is CAISEGHGGAAPTDTQYF. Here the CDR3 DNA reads TGTGCCATCAGTGAGGGACACGGGGGGGCCGCGCCCACAGATACGCAGTATTTT.

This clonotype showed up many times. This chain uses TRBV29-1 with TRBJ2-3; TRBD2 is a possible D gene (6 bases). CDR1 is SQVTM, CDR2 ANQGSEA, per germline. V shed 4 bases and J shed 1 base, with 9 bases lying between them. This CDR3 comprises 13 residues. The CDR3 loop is CSVGRGRTDTQYF. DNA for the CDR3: TGCAGCGTTGGGCGGGGTCGCACAGATACGCAGTATTTT.

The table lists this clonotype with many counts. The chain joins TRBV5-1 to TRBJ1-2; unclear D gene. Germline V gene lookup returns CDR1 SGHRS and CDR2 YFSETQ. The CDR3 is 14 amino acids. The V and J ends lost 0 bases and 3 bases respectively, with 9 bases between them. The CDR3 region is CASSLEGGDYGYTF. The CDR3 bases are TGCGCCAGCAGCTTGGAAGGCGGTGACTATGGCTACACCTTC.

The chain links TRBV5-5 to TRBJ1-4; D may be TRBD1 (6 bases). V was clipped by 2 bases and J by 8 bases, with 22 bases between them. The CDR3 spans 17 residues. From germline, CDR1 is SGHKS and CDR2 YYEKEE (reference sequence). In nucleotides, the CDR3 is TGTGCCAGCAGCTTCCCTGTACAGGGAGGTACTCTGGAAAAACTGTTTTTT. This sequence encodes CASSFPVQGGTLEKLFF.

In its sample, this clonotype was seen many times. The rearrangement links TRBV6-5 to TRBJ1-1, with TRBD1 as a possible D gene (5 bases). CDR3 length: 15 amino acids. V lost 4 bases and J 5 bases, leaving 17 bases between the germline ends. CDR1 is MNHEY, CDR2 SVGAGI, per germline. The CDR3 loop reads CASSSLGQGRTEAFF. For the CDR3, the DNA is TGTGCCAGCAGTTCTTTAGGCCAGGGACGAACTGAAGCTTTCTTT.

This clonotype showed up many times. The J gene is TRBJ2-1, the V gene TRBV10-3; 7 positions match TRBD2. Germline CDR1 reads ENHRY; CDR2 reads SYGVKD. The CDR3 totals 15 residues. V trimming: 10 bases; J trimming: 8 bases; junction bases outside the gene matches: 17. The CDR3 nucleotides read TGTGCCACGCGAGCGACGGGGGGAGGATCCGATGAGCAGTTCTTC. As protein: CATRATGGGSDEQFF.

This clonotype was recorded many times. As DNA, the CDR3 is TGTGCCAGCTCACCACAGGAATCCACTGAAGCTTTCTTT. Translating it yields CASSPQESTEAFF. The chain links TRBV18 to TRBJ1-1, with unresolved D. Germline CDR1 is KGHSH and CDR2 is LQKENI. Deletions cut 1 base from V and 4 bases from J, with 7 bases between. The CDR3 extends over 13 amino acids.

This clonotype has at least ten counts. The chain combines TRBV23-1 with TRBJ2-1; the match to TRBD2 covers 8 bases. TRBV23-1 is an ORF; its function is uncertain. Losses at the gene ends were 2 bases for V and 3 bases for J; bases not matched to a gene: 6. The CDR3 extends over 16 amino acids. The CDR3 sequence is CASSQQTGTSYNEQFF. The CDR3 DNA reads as TGCGCCAGCAGTCAACAAACCGGGACTAGCTACAATGAGCAGTTCTTC.

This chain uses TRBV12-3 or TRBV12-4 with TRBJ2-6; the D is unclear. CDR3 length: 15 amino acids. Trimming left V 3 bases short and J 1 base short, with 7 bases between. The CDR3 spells CASSFEGSGANVLTF. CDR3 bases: TGTGCCAGCAGTTTCGAAGGTTCTGGGGCCAACGTCCTGACTTTC.

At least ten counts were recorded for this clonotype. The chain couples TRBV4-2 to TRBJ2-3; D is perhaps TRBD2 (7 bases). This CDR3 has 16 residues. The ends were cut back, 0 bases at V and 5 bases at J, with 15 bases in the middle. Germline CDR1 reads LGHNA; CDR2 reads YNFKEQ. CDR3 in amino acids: CASSQDEKGGLDTQYF. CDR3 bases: TGTGCCAGCAGCCAAGATGAAAAGGGGGGGCTAGATACGCAGTATTTT.

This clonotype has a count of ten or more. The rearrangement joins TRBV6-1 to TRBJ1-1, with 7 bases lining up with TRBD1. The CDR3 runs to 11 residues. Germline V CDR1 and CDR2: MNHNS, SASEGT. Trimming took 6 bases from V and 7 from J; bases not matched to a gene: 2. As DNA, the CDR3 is TGTGCCAGCAGGGGACAGATTGAAGCTTTCTTT. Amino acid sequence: CASRGQIEAFF.

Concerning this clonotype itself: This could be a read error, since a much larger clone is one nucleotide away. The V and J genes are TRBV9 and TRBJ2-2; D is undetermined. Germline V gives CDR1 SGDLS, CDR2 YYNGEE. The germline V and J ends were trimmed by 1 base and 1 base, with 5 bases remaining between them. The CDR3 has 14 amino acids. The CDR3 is CASSVTVNTGELFF. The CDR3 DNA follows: TGTGCCAGCAGCGTAACAGTGAACACCGGGGAGCTGTTTTTT.

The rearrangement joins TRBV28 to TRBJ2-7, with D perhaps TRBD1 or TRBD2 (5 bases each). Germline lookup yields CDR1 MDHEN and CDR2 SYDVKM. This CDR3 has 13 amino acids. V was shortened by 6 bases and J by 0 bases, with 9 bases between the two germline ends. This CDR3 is CASRKGSSYEQYF. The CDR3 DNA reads TGTGCCAGCAGGAAGGGGAGCTCCTACGAGCAGTACTTC. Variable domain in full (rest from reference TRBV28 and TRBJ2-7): DVKVTQSSRYLVKRTGEKVFLECVQDMDHENMFWYRQDPGLGLRLIYFSYDVKMKEKGDIPEGYSVSREKKERFSLILESASTNQTSMYLCASRKGSSYEQYFGPGTRLTVT.

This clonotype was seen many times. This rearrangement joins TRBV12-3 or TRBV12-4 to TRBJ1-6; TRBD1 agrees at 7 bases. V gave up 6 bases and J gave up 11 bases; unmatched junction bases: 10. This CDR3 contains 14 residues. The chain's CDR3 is CASRPTGYDAPLHF. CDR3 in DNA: TGTGCCAGCAGACCGACAGGGTATGATGCACCCCTCCACTTT.